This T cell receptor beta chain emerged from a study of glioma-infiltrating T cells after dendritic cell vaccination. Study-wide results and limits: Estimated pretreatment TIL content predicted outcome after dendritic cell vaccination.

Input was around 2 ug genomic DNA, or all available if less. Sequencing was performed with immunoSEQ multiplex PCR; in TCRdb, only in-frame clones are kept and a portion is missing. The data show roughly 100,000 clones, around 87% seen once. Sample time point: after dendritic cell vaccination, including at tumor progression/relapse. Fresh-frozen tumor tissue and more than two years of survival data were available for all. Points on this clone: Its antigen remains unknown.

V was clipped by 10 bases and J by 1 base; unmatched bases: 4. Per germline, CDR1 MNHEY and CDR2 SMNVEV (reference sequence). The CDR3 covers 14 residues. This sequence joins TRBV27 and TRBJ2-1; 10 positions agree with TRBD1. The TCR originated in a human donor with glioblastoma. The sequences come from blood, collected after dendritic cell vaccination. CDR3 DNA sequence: TGTGCCACCGCGGGACAGGGGTCCTACAATGAGCAGTTCTTC. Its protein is CATAGQGSYNEQFF.